These 10 T cell receptor beta chains were sequenced from one sample in a study of T cells in Graves' hyperthyroidism and ophthalmopathy. It was RNA transcripts that yielded the amplified TCR beta CDR3 regions. HTBI primers were employed in a first-round RT-PCR of the TCR CDR3. TCRdb fed the multiplex PCR reads into MiXCR, producing one record per CDR3 protein. The sample has approximately 710,000 distinct CDR3 sequences, 17% seen once. Sequencing input: blood. These receptors came from a man between 50 and 59 years old with Graves' hyperthyroidism.

This clonotype was detected many times. The chain recombines TRBV2 with TRBJ1-1; D perhaps matches TRBD1 (6 bases). Looked up from germline, CDR1 is SNHLY and CDR2 is FYNNEI. CDR3 length: 15 residues. V gave up 6 bases and J gave up 8 bases, with 22 bases separating them. CDR3 residues: CASRGSTGGRREAFF. The CDR3, as DNA: TGTGCCAGCAGGGGGTCTACTGGGGGGCGCCGAGAAGCTTTCTTT.

This clonotype turned up a few times. V usage is TRBV6-2 or TRBV6-3 and J usage is TRBJ2-7; D ambiguous. This CDR3 has 13 amino acids. The germline V and J ends were trimmed by 7 bases and 1 base, with 11 bases remaining between them. The germline V gene encodes CDR1 MNHEY and CDR2 SVGEGT. The CDR3 coding sequence is TGTGCCAGCACCCGTTTGGCGTCCTACGAGCAGTACTTC. It codes for CASTRLASYEQYF.

This clonotype was seen at least ten times. The chain recombines TRBV18 with TRBJ2-5; tentative D call: TRBD1 (5 bases). CDR3 length: 14 amino acids. V was pared by 3 bases and J by 5 bases, with 13 bases between. Germline-derived CDR1 and CDR2 are KGHSH and LQKENI. The CDR3 spells CASSPRQSSETQYF. The CDR3 DNA is TGTGCCAGCTCACCCCGACAGAGTTCGGAGACCCAGTACTTC.

This clonotype has just a few counts. V and J are TRBV24-1 and TRBJ2-1; no firm D call. The CDR3 has 16 residues. The germline CDR1 and CDR2 sequences are KGHDR and SFDVKD. The V end was cut by 0 bases, the J end by 3 bases, with 11 bases between. The DNA of the CDR3 is TGTGCCACCAGTGATTTGGCGCCAACAAACTACAATGAGCAGTTCTTC. Protein sequence: CATSDLAPTNYNEQFF.

This clonotype was picked up many times. The V gene is TRBV11-2, the J gene TRBJ1-6; maybe TRBD1 (6 bases). V was clipped by 3 bases and J by 8 bases, with 17 bases between them. The V gene's germline CDR1 is SGHAT and CDR2 FQNNGV. This CDR3 spans 16 amino acids. The CDR3 reads CASSFAGQLWDSPLHF. The CDR3 nucleotides are TGTGCCAGCAGCTTCGCCGGACAGCTATGGGATTCACCCCTCCACTTT.

The sample holds a few counts of this clonotype. CDR3 loop: CASRLGSYEQYF. CDR3 nucleotide sequence: TGTGCCAGCAGACTAGGCTCCTACGAGCAGTACTTC. This rearrangement joins TRBV2 to TRBJ2-7; the D gene is possibly TRBD2 (5 bases). V was pared by 6 bases and J by 0 bases, with 6 bases between. This CDR3 is 12 amino acids long. CDR1 is SNHLY, CDR2 FYNNEI, per germline.

This clonotype has a count of ten or more. The chain uses TRBV20-1 and TRBJ2-1; a weak D match, TRBD2 (5 bases). CDR3 size: 14 residues. V was clipped by 2 bases and J by 1 base, with 9 bases between them. CDR1 is DFQATT and CDR2 is SNEGSKA in the germline V gene (reference sequence). The CDR3 loop reads CSARSRGSYNEQFF. The DNA of the CDR3 is TGCAGTGCTAGAAGCCGGGGATCCTACAATGAGCAGTTCTTC.

This clonotype was seen more than once but under ten times. J is TRBJ2-2 and V is TRBV4-1; 9 bases are shared with TRBD1. The V and J ends lost 4 bases and 0 bases, in that order; junction bases with no gene match: 9. The length of the CDR3 is 18 residues. Germline assignment: CDR1 MGHRA and CDR2 YSYEKL. The CDR3 nucleotides are TGCGCCAGCAGCCGGGGGGGACAGGGTGCGTCGAACACCGGGGAGCTGTTTTTT. Protein sequence: CASSRGGQGASNTGELFF.

This clonotype was observed at least ten times. DNA of the CDR3: TGTGCCAGCAGTTTGGCCAGTTCCCTTGTTGGGCAGTACTTC. Translation gives CASSLASSLVGQYF. The rearrangement links TRBV28 to TRBJ2-7; no reliable D call. Trimming took 3 bases from V and 9 from J, leaving 18 bases between them. The CDR3 covers 14 residues. CDR1 is MDHEN and CDR2 is SYDVKM in the germline V gene.

Ten or more counts support this clonotype. The rearrangement uses TRBV5-6 and TRBJ2-7, with D unresolved. The CDR3 length is 14 residues. Trimming removed 4 bases from V and 6 bases from J, with 17 bases in between. Germline CDR1 reads SGHDT; CDR2 reads YYEEEE. CDR3 sequence: CASSLEVDTGEQYF. DNA for the CDR3: TGTGCCAGCAGCCTTGAGGTAGACACCGGCGAGCAGTACTTC.